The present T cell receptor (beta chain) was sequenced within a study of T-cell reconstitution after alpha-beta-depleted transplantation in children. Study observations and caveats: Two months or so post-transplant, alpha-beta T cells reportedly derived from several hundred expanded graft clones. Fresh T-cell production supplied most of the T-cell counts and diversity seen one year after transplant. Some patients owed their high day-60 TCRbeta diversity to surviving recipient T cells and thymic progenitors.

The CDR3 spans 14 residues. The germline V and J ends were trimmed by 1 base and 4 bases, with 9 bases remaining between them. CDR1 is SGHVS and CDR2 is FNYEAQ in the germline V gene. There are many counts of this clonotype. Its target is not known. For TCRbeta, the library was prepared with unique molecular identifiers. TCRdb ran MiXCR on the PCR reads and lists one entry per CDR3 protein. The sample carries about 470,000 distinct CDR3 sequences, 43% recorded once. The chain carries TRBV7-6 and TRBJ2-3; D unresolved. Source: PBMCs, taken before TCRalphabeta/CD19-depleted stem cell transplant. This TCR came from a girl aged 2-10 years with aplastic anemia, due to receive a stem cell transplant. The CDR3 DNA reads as TGTGCCAGCAGCTTAGAGACTGGGGCAGATACGCAGTATTTT. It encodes CASSLETGADTQYF.